The 15 T cell receptor beta chains below all came from one sample that was sequenced in a study. TCRdb used MiXCR to reprocess the 5' RACE reads, holding one entry per CDR3 protein. The sample records about 54,000 distinct CDR3 sequences, under 20% being singletons. Sequenced input: naive CD4+ T cells sorted from blood. Described subset: naive CD4+ T cells, CD4+CD45RA+CD25-. The source is a female donor with breast cancer.

As DNA, the CDR3 is TGCGCCAGCAGCCGCTCCCAAGGGCTAGTAGGCGAGCAGTACTTC. As protein: CASSRSQGLVGEQYF. The V gene is TRBV5-1, the J gene TRBJ2-7; no reliable D call. CDR1 is SGHRS, CDR2 YFSETQ, per germline. This CDR3 region has 15 residues. V was trimmed by 4 bases and J by 6 bases, leaving 20 bases between them.

The gene calls are TRBV29-1 and TRBJ1-2; weak D call: TRBD1 (6 bases). The CDR3 covers 14 residues. Trimming took 2 bases from V and 1 from J, leaving 11 bases between them. Germline CDR1 reads SQVTM; CDR2 reads ANQGSEA. The CDR3 sequence: CSVESTGNNYGYTF. The CDR3 DNA reads as TGCAGCGTTGAAAGTACAGGGAATAACTATGGCTACACCTTC.

J is TRBJ1-5 and V is TRBV9; 9 bases fit TRBD1. CDR3 length: 15 amino acids. Germline trimming cut 0 bases from V and 7 bases from J; bases unmatched to any gene: 5. The V gene's germline CDR1 is SGDLS and CDR2 YYNGEE. CDR3 coding DNA: TGTGCCAGCAGCGTAGGTGGGACAGGGTCCCAGCCCCAGCATTTT. Its protein product is CASSVGGTGSQPQHF.

This clonotype was detected many times. The chain has TRBV6-5 and TRBJ1-3; maybe TRBD1 (5 bases). The CDR3 is made up of 14 amino acids. The germline CDR1 and CDR2 sequences are MNHEY and SVGAGI. The V and J ends lost 2 bases and 1 base respectively, with 6 bases between them. The CDR3 nucleotides are TGTGCCAGCAGTTACGCAGGGTCTGGAAACACCATATATTTT. Protein product: CASSYAGSGNTIYF.

This clonotype appeared a few times. This sequence joins TRBV5-1 and TRBJ2-7; 12 nucleotides match TRBD1. J gave up 6 bases and V 1 base, and 2 bases lay outside the gene matches. Germline V gene data show CDR1 as SGHRS and CDR2 as YFSETQ. This CDR3 has 14 amino acids. The CDR3 region is CASSLPGQGAEQYF. DNA of the CDR3: TGCGCCAGCAGCTTGCCGGGACAGGGGGCCGAGCAGTACTTC. Full variable domain (rest looked up from reference TRBV5-1 and TRBJ2-7): KAGVTQTPRYLIKTRGQQVTLSCSPISGHRSVSWYQQTPGQGLQFLFEYFSETQRNKGNFPGRFSGRQFSNSRSEMNVSTLELGDSALYLCASSLPGQGAEQYFGPGTRLTVT.

This clonotype was counted many times. CDR3: CSAGPPGGNEQFF. Here the CDR3 DNA reads TGCAGCGCTGGACCCCCGGGGGGCAATGAGCAGTTCTTC. This chain connects TRBV29-1 to TRBJ2-1; TRBD2 matches at 7 bases. CDR1 is SQVTM and CDR2 is ANQGSEA in the germline V gene. This CDR3 has 13 amino acids. V trimming: 7 bases; J trimming: 6 bases; junction bases outside the gene matches: 9.

Ten or more counts support this clonotype. The V call is TRBV20-1, the J call TRBJ2-1; D uncertain. The germline gives CDR1 DFQATT, CDR2 SNEGSKA (reference sequence). V dropped 3 bases and J dropped 0 bases, with 12 bases sitting between them. This CDR3 has 15 amino acids. CDR3 nucleotides: TGCAGTGCTAGTATGGAACTCTACTCCTACAATGAGCAGTTCTTC. Translation: CSASMELYSYNEQFF.

There are a few counts of this clonotype. This chain links TRBV19 with TRBJ1-5; D gene uncertain. In germline, CDR1 is LNHDA, CDR2 SQIVND (reference sequence). This CDR3 has 12 residues. V shed 1 base and J shed 4 bases, with 2 bases lying between them. Here the CDR3 reads CASSIGNQPQHF. CDR3 nucleotide sequence: TGTGCCAGTAGTATAGGGAATCAGCCCCAGCATTTT.

The chain recombines TRBV3-1 with TRBJ2-1; weak D call: TRBD2 (5 bases). The length of the CDR3 is 15 residues. Germline-derived CDR1 and CDR2 are LGHDT and YNNKEL (reference sequence). V gave up 8 bases and J gave up 0 bases, with 14 bases separating them. The DNA of the CDR3 is TGTGCCAGCGCGAGGACTCGAAGCTCCTACAATGAGCAGTTCTTC. Its protein product is CASARTRSSYNEQFF.

V is TRBV3-1 and J is TRBJ1-2; tentatively, D is TRBD1 (5 bases). The CDR3 extends over 15 amino acids. Per germline, CDR1 LGHDT and CDR2 YNNKEL (reference sequence). Trimming left V 4 bases short and J 4 bases short, with 16 bases between. In DNA form, the CDR3 reads TGTGCCAGCAGCCCTTACGGAGGGGTAGGCTATGGCTACACCTTC. Amino acid sequence: CASSPYGGVGYGYTF.

This clonotype was counted ten times or more. The rearrangement uses TRBV24-1 and TRBJ1-2; no reliable D call. V lost 3 bases to trimming and J lost 5 bases, with 6 bases between them. Germline CDR1 and CDR2: KGHDR and SFDVKD. The CDR3 totals 12 residues. The CDR3 coding sequence is TGTGCCACCAGTGATCCTATTTATGGCTACACCTTC. It is translated as CATSDPIYGYTF.

The rearrangement joins TRBV12-3 or TRBV12-4 to TRBJ2-7; D might be TRBD1 (6 bases). This CDR3 region has 15 residues. The V end was cut by 3 bases, the J end by 4 bases, with 16 bases between. The CDR3 DNA reads as TGTGCCAGCAGTTTGGATACCGGGACACAATACGAGCAGTACTTC. Translated, it gives CASSLDTGTQYEQYF.

This clonotype appeared a few times. Here the CDR3 reads CASSFSVAGFAYEQYF. The CDR3 coding sequence is TGTGCCAGCAGCTTCTCTGTAGCGGGATTCGCCTACGAGCAGTACTTC. V usage is TRBV7-8 and J usage is TRBJ2-7; TRBD2 matches at 8 bases. In germline, CDR1 is SGHVS, CDR2 FQNEAQ. CDR3 length: 16 amino acids. J was trimmed by 2 bases and V by 3 bases; bases with no gene match: 9. The full variable domain, rest sourced from reference TRBV7-8 and TRBJ2-7, is GAGVSQSPRYKVAKRGQDVALRCDPISGHVSLFWYQQALGQGPEFLTYFQNEAQLDKSGLPSDRFFAERPEGSVSTLKIQRTQQEDSAVYLCASSFSVAGFAYEQYFGPGTRLTVT.

This clonotype was found a few times. This chain links TRBV7-9 with TRBJ2-2; 7 bases are a match to TRBD2. V dropped 0 bases and J dropped 6; count of bases not matched to a gene: 7. The V gene's germline CDR1 is SEHNR and CDR2 FQNEAQ (reference sequence). This CDR3 is 16 amino acids long. The CDR3 DNA sequence: TGTGCCAGCAGCTTAGCACGGGGAGGGCCCCCCGGGGAGCTGTTTTTT. Residues: CASSLARGGPPGELFF.

The sample holds many counts of this clonotype. The CDR3 coding sequence is TGCGCCAGCAGCTACCGACTAGCGGGAGTGAATACGCAGTATTTT. The encoded protein is CASSYRLAGVNTQYF. The chain links TRBV5-1 to TRBJ2-3; 12 bases map to TRBD2. V was pared by 3 bases and J by 7 bases, with 6 bases of the junction left unmatched. CDR3 length equals 15 residues. Germline CDR1 reads SGHRS; CDR2 reads YFSETQ.